This TCR beta chain originates from a study of T cell clonotyping in hematopoietic cell transplantation. General study points: Cells were unsorted, so CD4 and CD8 contributions were not separated. Recipient TCR diversity dropped after transplant; expanded clonotypes rose from day 30 to 180.

Assay: immunoSEQ multiplex PCR; the TCRdb copy retains only in-frame clones and omits some. The sample contains roughly 6,000 clones, 77% of which appear only once. Trimming took 8 bases from V and 4 from J; bases not matched to a gene: 6. The CDR3 loop spans 15 amino acids. CDR1 and CDR2 from the germline V gene are SNHLY and FYNNEI. Comments on this clone: The antigen is not known.

This TCR came from a female patient in her 30s who had an allogeneic stem cell transplant, so the T cells may come from the graft donor. Some clones in this sample may be carry-over from other donors' samples. This chain links TRBV2 with TRBJ1-6, with 9 bases lining up with TRBD1. The sequencing here drew on PBMCs, taken 100 days after allogeneic stem cell transplant. The CDR3 DNA is TGTGCCAGCGCGGCCGGGACAGGGTATAATTCACCCCTCCACTTT. Protein product: CASAAGTGYNSPLHF.